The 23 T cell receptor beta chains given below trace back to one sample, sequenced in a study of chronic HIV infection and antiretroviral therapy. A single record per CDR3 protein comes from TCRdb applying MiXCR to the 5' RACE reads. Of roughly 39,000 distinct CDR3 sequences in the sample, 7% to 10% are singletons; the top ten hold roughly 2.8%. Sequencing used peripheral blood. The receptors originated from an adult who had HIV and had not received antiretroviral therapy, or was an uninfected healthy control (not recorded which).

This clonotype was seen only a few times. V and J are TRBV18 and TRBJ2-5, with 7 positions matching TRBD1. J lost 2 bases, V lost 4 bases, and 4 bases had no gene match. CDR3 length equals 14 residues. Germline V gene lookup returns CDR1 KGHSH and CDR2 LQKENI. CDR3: CASSLLGQQETQYF. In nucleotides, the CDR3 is TGTGCCAGCTCACTACTGGGACAGCAAGAGACCCAGTACTTC.

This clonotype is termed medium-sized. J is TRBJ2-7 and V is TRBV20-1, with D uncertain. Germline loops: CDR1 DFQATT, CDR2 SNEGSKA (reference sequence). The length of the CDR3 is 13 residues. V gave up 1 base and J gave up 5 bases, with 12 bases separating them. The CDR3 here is CSARGGGTHEQYF. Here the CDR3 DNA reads TGCAGTGCTAGAGGTGGCGGAACCCACGAGCAGTACTTC.

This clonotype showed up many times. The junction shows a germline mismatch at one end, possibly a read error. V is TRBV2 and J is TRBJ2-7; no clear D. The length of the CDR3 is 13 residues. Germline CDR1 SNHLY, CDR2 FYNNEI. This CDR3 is CASSEDTASGGGF. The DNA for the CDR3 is TGTGCCAGCAGTGAAGATACGGCATCCGGCGGTGGCTTC.

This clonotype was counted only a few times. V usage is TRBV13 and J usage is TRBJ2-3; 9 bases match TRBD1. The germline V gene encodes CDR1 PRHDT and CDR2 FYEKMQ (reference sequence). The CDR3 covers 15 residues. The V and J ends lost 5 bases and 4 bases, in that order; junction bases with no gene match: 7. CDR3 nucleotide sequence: TGTGCCAGCAGCCCCCGGGACAGGGTTGCAGATACGCAGTATTTT. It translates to CASSPRDRVADTQYF.

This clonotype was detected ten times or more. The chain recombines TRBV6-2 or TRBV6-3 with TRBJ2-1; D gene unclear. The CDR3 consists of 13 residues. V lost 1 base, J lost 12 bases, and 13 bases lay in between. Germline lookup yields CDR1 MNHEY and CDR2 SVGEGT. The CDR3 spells CASSYFPQHGQFF. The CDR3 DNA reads TGTGCCAGCAGTTACTTCCCCCAACATGGGCAGTTCTTC.

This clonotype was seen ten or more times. CDR3 amino acids: CASSLAPASTDTQYF. In DNA form, the CDR3 reads TGCGCCAGCAGCTTGGCGCCGGCCTCCACAGATACGCAGTATTTT. This chain uses TRBV5-1 with TRBJ2-3; D is unresolved. V gave up 0 bases and J gave up 2 bases, with 10 bases separating them. The CDR3 length is 15 residues. Germline values: CDR1 SGHRS, CDR2 YFSETQ. Combining the CDR3 with reference TRBV5-1 and TRBJ2-3 gives the whole variable domain KAGVTQTPRYLIKTRGQQVTLSCSPISGHRSVSWYQQTPGQGLQFLFEYFSETQRNKGNFPGRFSGRQFSNSRSEMNVSTLELGDSALYLCASSLAPASTDTQYFGPGTRLTVL.

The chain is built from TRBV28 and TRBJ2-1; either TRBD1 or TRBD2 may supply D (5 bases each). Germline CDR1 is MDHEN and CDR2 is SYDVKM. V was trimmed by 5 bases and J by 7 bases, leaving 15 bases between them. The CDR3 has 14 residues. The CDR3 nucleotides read TGTGCCAGCAGTCCTTTATTGAGGGGAAATGAGCAGTTCTTC. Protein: CASSPLLRGNEQFF.

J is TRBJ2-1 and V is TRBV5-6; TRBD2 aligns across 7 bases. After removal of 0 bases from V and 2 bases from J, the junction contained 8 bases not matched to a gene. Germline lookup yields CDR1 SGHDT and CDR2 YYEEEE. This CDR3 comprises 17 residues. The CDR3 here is CASSLALASGPYNEQFF. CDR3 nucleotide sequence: TGTGCCAGCAGCTTGGCCTTGGCTAGCGGACCCTACAATGAGCAGTTCTTC.

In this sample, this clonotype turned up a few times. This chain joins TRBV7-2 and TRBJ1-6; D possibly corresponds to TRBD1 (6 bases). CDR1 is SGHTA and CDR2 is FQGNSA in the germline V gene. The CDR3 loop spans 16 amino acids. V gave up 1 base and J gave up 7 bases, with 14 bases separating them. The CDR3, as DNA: TGTGCCAGCAGCTTAGTAGGGGGACTGCGAAATTCACCCCTCCACTTT. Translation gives CASSLVGGLRNSPLHF. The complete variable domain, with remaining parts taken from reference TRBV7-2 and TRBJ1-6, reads GAGVSQSPSNKVTEKGKDVELRCDPISGHTALYWYRQSLGQGLEFLIYFQGNSAPDKSGLPSDRFSAERTGGSVSTLTIQRTQQEDSAVYLCASSLVGGLRNSPLHFGNGTRLTVT.

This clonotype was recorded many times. DNA of the CDR3: TGCAGCGTCGGGACAGGAATGAACACTGAAGCTTTCTTT. The encoded protein is CSVGTGMNTEAFF. V usage is TRBV29-1 and J usage is TRBJ1-1; the match to TRBD1 covers 8 bases. The V segment lost 6 bases and the J segment 0 bases; nucleotides outside the gene matches: 3. The CDR3 sequence is 13 residues long. The V gene's germline CDR1 is SQVTM and CDR2 ANQGSEA.

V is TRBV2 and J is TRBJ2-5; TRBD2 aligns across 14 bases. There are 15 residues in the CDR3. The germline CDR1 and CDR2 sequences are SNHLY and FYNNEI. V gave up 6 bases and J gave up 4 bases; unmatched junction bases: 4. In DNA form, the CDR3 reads TGTGCCAGCAGCCACGGACTAGCGGGAGGAGAGACCCAGTACTTC. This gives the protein CASSHGLAGGETQYF.

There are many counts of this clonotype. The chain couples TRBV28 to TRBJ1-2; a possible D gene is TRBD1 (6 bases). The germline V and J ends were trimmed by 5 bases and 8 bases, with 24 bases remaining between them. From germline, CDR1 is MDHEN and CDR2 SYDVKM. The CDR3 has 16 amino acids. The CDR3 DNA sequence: TGTGCCAGCAGTCCTATCGCGAGGCGGGGGGCGCAGGGCTACACCTTC. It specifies CASSPIARRGAQGYTF.

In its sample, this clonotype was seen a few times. Written as DNA, the CDR3 is TGTGCCAGCAGCCGTGGGCAAAAAGAGCCGGTGAACACTGAAGCTTTCTTT. Amino acids: CASSRGQKEPVNTEAFF. V gene TRBV3-1 combines with J gene TRBJ1-1; D ambiguous. Germline CDR1 is LGHDT and CDR2 is YNNKEL (reference sequence). CDR3 size: 17 residues. V lost 4 bases and J 0 bases, leaving 18 bases between the germline ends.

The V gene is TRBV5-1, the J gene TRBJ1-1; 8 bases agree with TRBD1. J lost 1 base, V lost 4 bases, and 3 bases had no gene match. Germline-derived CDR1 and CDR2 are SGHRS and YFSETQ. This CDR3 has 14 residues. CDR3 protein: CASSAGTGNTEAFF. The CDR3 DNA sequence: TGCGCCAGCAGCGCCGGGACAGGGAACACTGAAGCTTTCTTT.

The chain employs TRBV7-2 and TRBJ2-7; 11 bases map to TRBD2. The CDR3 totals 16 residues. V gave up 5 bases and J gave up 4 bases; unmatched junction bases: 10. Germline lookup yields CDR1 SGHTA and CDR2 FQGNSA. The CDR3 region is CASSPRLAGLIYEQYF. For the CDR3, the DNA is TGTGCCAGCAGCCCCAGACTAGCGGGACTAATATACGAGCAGTACTTC.

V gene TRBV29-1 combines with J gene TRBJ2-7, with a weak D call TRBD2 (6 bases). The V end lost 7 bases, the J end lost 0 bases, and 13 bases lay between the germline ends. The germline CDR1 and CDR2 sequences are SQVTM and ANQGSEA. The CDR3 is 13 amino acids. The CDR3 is CSAKTGVSYEQYF. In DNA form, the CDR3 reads TGCAGCGCCAAGACGGGGGTCTCCTACGAGCAGTACTTC.

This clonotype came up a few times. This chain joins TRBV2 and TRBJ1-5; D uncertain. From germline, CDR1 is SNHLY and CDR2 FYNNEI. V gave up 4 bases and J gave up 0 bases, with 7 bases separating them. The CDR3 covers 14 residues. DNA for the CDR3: TGTGCCAGCAGTGCTGAAGGTAGCAATCAGCCCCAGCATTTT. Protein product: CASSAEGSNQPQHF. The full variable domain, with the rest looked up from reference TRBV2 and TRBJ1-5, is EPEVTQTPSHQVTQMGQEVILRCVPISNHLYFYWYRQILGQKVEFLVSFYNNEISEKSEIFDDQFSVERPDGSNFTLKIRSTKLEDSAMYFCASSAEGSNQPQHFGDGTRLSIL.

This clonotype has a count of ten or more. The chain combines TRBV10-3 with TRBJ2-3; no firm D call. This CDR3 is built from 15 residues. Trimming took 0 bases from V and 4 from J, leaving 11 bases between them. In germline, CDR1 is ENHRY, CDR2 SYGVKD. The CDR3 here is CAISESSSHSDTQYF. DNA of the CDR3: TGTGCCATCAGTGAGTCGTCCAGCCACTCAGATACGCAGTATTTT.

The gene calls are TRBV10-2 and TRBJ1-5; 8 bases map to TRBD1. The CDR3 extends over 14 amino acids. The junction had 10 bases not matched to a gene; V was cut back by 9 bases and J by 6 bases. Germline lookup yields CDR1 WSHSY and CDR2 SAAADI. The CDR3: CARPKGQGIQPQHF. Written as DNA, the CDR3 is TGCGCCAGGCCTAAAGGACAGGGTATTCAGCCCCAGCATTTT.

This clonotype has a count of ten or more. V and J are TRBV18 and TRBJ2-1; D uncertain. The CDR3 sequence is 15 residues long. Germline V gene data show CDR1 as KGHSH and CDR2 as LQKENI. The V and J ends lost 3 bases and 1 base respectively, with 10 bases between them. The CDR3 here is CASSPDGLSYNEQFF. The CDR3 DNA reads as TGTGCCAGCTCACCCGACGGTTTATCCTACAATGAGCAGTTCTTC.

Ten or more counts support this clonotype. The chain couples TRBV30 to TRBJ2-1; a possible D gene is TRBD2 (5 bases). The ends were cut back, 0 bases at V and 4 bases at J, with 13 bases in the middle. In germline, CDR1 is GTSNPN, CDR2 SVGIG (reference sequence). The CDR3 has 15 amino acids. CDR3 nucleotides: TGTGCCTGGAGTGTAGGCCTAGCAAAATACAATGAGCAGTTCTTC. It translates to CAWSVGLAKYNEQFF.

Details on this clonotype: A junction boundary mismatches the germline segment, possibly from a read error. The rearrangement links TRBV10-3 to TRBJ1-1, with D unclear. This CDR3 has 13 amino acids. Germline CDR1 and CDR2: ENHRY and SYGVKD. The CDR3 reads CAISEGEYTETFF. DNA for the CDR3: TGTGCCATCAGTGAAGGAGAGTACACTGAAACTTTCTTT.

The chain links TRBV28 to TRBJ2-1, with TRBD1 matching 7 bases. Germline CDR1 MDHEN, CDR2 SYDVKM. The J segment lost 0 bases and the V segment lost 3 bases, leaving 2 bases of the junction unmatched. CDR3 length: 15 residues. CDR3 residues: CASSFGDSSYNEQFF. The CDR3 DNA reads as TGTGCCAGCAGTTTTGGGGACAGCTCCTACAATGAGCAGTTCTTC.